This T cell receptor beta chain stems from a study of vaccination and CD4 T cells after COVID-19. Study-level information: SARS-CoV-2 PCR on nasal swabs had been positive for the convalescent patients; some 10 were mild and one was severe. Study-wide results and caveats: Among reactive clones from convalescent patients, a median approximately 86% appeared only post-vaccination.

The Oncomine TCR Beta short-read assay sequenced DNA from cultured CD4+ T cells. Investigators isolated genomic DNA from cultured CD4+ T cells. TCRdb independently ran MiXCR on the PCR reads; one entry per CDR3 protein. This table holds around 20,000 distinct CDR3 sequences, approximately 52% found once. Treatment: roughly 11-day PBMC culture with coronavirus spike peptide pools or control peptides (ViraFEST assay). ViraFEST stimulated the growth of antigen-specific T cells using peptide pools and subsequently profiled their TCRs by sequencing. This CDR3 is built from 14 residues. V lost 6 bases, J lost 0 bases, and 8 bases lay in between. From germline, CDR1 is SGHVS and CDR2 FQNEAQ. For this clonotype: Its specificity is unknown.

The chain recombines TRBV7-8 with TRBJ2-2; D ambiguous. The specimen was CD4+ T cells from blood, cultured in vitro. The origin of this receptor is a human donor who had recovered from COVID-19. CDR3 in amino acids: CASRIMSNTGELFF. In nucleotides, the CDR3 is TGTGCCAGCAGGATTATGTCGAACACCGGGGAGCTGTTTTTT.